This T cell receptor beta chain was obtained from a study of blood T cell repertoires in COVID-19 (dated by TCRdb to the early 2020s). About the full investigation: Collaborator samples came from the United States, Italy and Spain and covered acute and convalescent phases of COVID-19. The prospective study material was composed of cDNA or gDNA derived from T cells, B-cell-depleted T cells, or PBMCs. The dataset comprised deeply sampled blood TCRbeta repertoires from subjects exposed to, actively infected with, or recovered from COVID-19. The repertoires were released in a freely available public database meant as a resource for research on the immune response to SARS-CoV-2. The samples were drawn from the first 160 participants of the ongoing ImmuneRACE study and from 1,254 subjects provided by 6 global collaborators. Sample metadata almost always included a de-identified subject ID, COVID-19 status, age in years and sex. Where available, HLA class I and class II types were obtained from metadata supplied by the sample provider rather than from assay-based typing.

Broad study findings and their caveats: How much clinical and demographic metadata was included differed by source and by participant, and the metadata was provided uncurated.

TCRbeta CDR3 regions were amplified from genomic DNA using the immunoSEQ Assay, a bias-controlled multiplex PCR. Regarding the original processing steps: The number of nucleated cells in each sample was estimated from the amplification of reference gene primers within the assay. To quantify the absolute abundance of each unique TCRbeta CDR3 rearrangement, sequence reads were collapsed and filtered. For each sample, productive Simpson clonality was calculated as the square root of Simpson's diversity index over productive rearrangements. What TCRdb holds here is the immuneACCESS table cut down to in-frame rearrangements. Part of the clones is not present; checked against another copy, under half of the missing clones reflect an unresolved V gene, and the others are unexplained. V and J calls and clone size follow that table, whereas D and trimming were derived from the DNA. In all, the sample holds about 250,000 clones, and around 90% of those were seen once. The leading ten clones occupy roughly 0.8% of the sample.

This clone is a singleton in its sample. The antigen this receptor binds is unknown. Qualities for individual bases were not recorded, and no much larger clone is one base off. Collaborating institutions collected whole blood in K2EDTA tubes following their own protocols. For TCRbeta analysis, collaborators shipped samples in one of three forms: frozen whole blood, isolated PBMCs, or DNA extracted from either of those sample types. The receptor's source is a woman under 40 with acute or convalescent COVID-19. Sequencing input: peripheral blood.

The bases are TGTGCCAGCAGCTCACAATTCAATGAGCAGTTCTTC. Translated, it reads CASSSQFNEQFF. The sequence links TRBV7-9 to TRBJ2-1; the D gene remains uncertain. Its CDR3 holds 12 amino acids, cysteine through phenylalanine. Only CDR3 DNA remains: 36 bases, in frame from the first base. From the germline V gene (reference sequence), CDR1 is SEHNR and CDR2 is FQNEAQ. Cut back by 4 bases and 6 bases, the V and J ends lie 7 bases apart. Reference TRBV7-9 and TRBJ2-1 proteins supply the regions before and after the CDR3; the full variable domain is: DTGVSQNPRHKITKRGQNVTFRCDPISEHNRLYWYRQTLGQGPEFLTYFQNEAQLEKSRLLSDRFSAERPKGSFSTLEIQRTEQGDSAMYLCASSSQFNEQFFGPGTRLTVL.